This T cell receptor beta chain was recovered during a study of tumor-infiltrating lymphocytes in primary liver carcinoma. Study details: Surgical resection served as treatment for the primary liver carcinoma of these patients. The study obtained roughly 3.65 to 7.13 million productive TCRbeta reads per sample, similar across tissue types. Study-level findings and limits: Paired tumor-adjacent and tumor-blood samples overlapped less than tumor region pairs did.

Trimming cost V 5 bases and J 3 bases, with 11 bases left between them. Germline V lookup: CDR1 SGHAT, CDR2 FQNNGV. The length of the CDR3 is 14 residues. Unsorted whole blood supplied the RNA, and germline DNA was extracted too. With respect to this clonotype: Its antigen is not identified.

Total RNA amounting to about 520 ng was the source from which TCR beta cDNA was made with a constant-region primer. ARM-PCR, slightly modified, supplied the TCR beta libraries through three nested multiplex PCR rounds. The first two PCR rounds, around 11 cycles each, used TRBV1-TRBV30 forward primers and a C-beta reverse primer. Each CDR3 protein is one row after TCRdb ran MiXCR on the multiplex PCR reads. The data hold 310,000 or so distinct CDR3 sequences, with approximately 65% observed a single time. Source material: peripheral blood. The clonotype comes from a man in his forties with primary liver carcinoma and hepatitis B virus infection. This sequence joins TRBV11-2 and TRBJ2-4, with D unclear. CDR3: CASSPQIVKNIQYF. DNA of the CDR3: TGTGCCAGCAGCCCTCAGATAGTCAAAAACATTCAGTACTTC. Full variable domain (remainder filled in from reference TRBV11-2 and TRBJ2-4): EAGVAQSPRYKIIEKRQSVAFWCNPISGHATLYWYQQILGQGPKLLIQFQNNGVVDDSQLPKDRFSAERLKGVDSTLKIQPAKLEDSAVYLCASSPQIVKNIQYFGAGTRLSVL.